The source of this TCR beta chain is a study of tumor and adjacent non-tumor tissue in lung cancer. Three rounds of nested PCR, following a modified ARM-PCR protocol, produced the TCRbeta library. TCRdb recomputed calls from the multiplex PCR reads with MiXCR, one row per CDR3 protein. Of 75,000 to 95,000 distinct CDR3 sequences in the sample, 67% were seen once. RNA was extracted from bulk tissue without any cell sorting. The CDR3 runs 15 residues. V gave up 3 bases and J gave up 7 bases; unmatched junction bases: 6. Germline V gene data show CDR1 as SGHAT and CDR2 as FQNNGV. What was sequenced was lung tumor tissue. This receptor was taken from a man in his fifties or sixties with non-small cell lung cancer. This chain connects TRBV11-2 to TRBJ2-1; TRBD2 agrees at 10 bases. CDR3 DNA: TGTGCCAGCAGCTTGCAGCGGGAGGGATATAATGAGCAGTTCTTC. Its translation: CASSLQREGYNEQFF.